This T cell receptor beta chain appears in the sequencing data of a study of patients and donors after allogeneic stem cell transplantation. Germline trimming cut 2 bases from V and 3 bases from J; bases unmatched to any gene: 7. Germline V gene data show CDR1 as SEHNR and CDR2 as FQNEAQ (reference sequence). The CDR3 spans 16 residues. TCRdb itself ran the RT-PCR reads through MiXCR, one entry per CDR3 protein. Of about a million distinct CDR3 sequences in the sample, around 17% are singletons; the top ten hold roughly 6%. The chain carries TRBV7-9 and TRBJ2-1; 7 bases match TRBD2. The clonotype originates from a human donor who was either an allogeneic HSCT recipient or a stem cell or donor lymphocyte infusion donor (not recorded which). It is not recorded whose cells these are; they may come from a transplant donor. The sample taken for sequencing was blood, either unsorted or a sorted T cell fraction (not recorded which). In DNA, the CDR3 is TGTGCCAGCAGCTTATTGACGGGAGGTCTCTACAATGAGCAGTTCTTC. Translating it yields CASSLLTGGLYNEQFF.